Listed here is a single T cell receptor (beta chain). Here the CDR3 omits its conserved ending phenylalanine or tryptophan, so a read error is the likely source. Primers included in the PCR were 60 Vbeta and 13 Jbeta primers. TCRdb's table, derived via immunoSEQ multiplex PCR, lists solely in-frame clones and lacks some. Of under 200,000 clones listed, roughly 80% were seen once; the top ten hold about 1.7%. The germline gives CDR1 SGHRS, CDR2 YFSETQ. The CDR3 sequence is 14 residues long. Trimming removed 3 bases from V and 4 bases from J, with 13 bases in between. The sample belongs to a study of cytomegalovirus exposure and HLA in healthy donors.

This receptor was taken from a woman under 30 in good health and CMV-seronegative. Specimen: PBMCs. The chain carries TRBV5-1 and TRBJ1-1; D is possibly TRBD1 (6 bases). The DNA for the CDR3 is TGCGCCAGCAGCTCCGAGGGGGTAGGCACTGAAGCTTTCCTT. Residues: CASSSEGVGTEAFL.